The 27 T cell receptor beta chains presented below share a single source sample, sequenced in a study of identical twins' blood T cells. TCRdb used MiXCR to reprocess the 5' RACE reads, holding one entry per CDR3 protein. The repertoire includes 300,000 to 400,000 distinct CDR3 sequences, 28% of them detected once, and 5.5% to 7% sits in the top ten. The sample taken for sequencing was PBMCs. Receptors were obtained from a woman aged 18-49 years in good health.

The genes are TRBV7-2 and TRBJ2-2, with 7 positions matching TRBD2. Germline values: CDR1 SGHTA, CDR2 FQGNSA. The trim removed 1 base at V and 1 base at J, leaving 9 bases unmatched. The CDR3 contains 18 residues. CDR3 residues: CASSLGRGNGENTGELFF. DNA of the CDR3: TGTGCCAGCAGCTTAGGGCGGGGGAACGGTGAGAACACCGGGGAGCTGTTTTTT. Together with reference TRBV7-2 and TRBJ2-2, the CDR3 gives the full variable domain: GAGVSQSPSNKVTEKGKDVELRCDPISGHTALYWYRQSLGQGLEFLIYFQGNSAPDKSGLPSDRFSAERTGGSVSTLTIQRTQQEDSAVYLCASSLGRGNGENTGELFFGEGSRLTVL.

This sequence joins TRBV3-1 and TRBJ1-5; TRBD1 agrees at 11 bases. The trim removed 4 bases at V and 8 bases at J, leaving 4 bases unmatched. The length of the CDR3 is 14 residues. Germline V gene data show CDR1 as LGHDT and CDR2 as YNNKEL (reference sequence). CDR3 in amino acids: CASSLRTGGEPQHF. CDR3 sequence (DNA): TGTGCCAGCAGCCTTCGGACAGGGGGCGAGCCCCAGCATTTT. The whole variable domain, filled in from reference TRBV3-1 and TRBJ1-5, reads DTAVSQTPKYLVTQMGNDKSIKCEQNLGHDTMYWYKQDSKKFLKIMFSYNNKELIINETVPNRFSPKSPDKAHLNLHINSLELGDSAVYFCASSLRTGGEPQHFGDGTRLSIL.

The table lists this clonotype with many counts. V usage is TRBV18 and J usage is TRBJ1-5, with D perhaps matching TRBD1 (5 bases). Germline V gene sequence: CDR1 KGHSH, CDR2 LQKENI. Trimming left V 4 bases short and J 0 bases short, with 13 bases between. This CDR3 contains 16 residues. The CDR3 region is CASSLLRDGSNQPQHF. The CDR3 nucleotides are TGTGCCAGCTCACTTCTTCGGGACGGTAGCAATCAGCCCCAGCATTTT.

The chain couples TRBV12-3 or TRBV12-4 to TRBJ2-7; 10 bases are a match to TRBD1. The CDR3 runs to 15 residues. The V segment lost 5 bases and the J segment 6 bases; nucleotides outside the gene matches: 10. The CDR3 sequence is CASSLMTGGSSEQYF. The CDR3 DNA sequence: TGTGCCAGCAGTCTAATGACAGGGGGCTCGAGCGAGCAGTACTTC.

This chain joins TRBV6-5 and TRBJ1-4; tentatively, D is TRBD1 (6 bases). Trimming pared 6 bases from V and 3 bases from J, leaving 14 bases between. Germline V gene lookup returns CDR1 MNHEY and CDR2 SVGAGI. The CDR3 runs 15 residues. As DNA, the CDR3 is TGTGCCAGCAGCCGACAGGTCCTGGCTAATGAAAAACTGTTTTTT. This encodes CASSRQVLANEKLFF.

This clonotype was observed a handful of times. V and J are TRBV29-1 and TRBJ1-3; D may be TRBD1 (5 bases). V was clipped by 6 bases and J by 1 base, with 10 bases between them. This CDR3 is built from 13 residues. In germline, CDR1 is SQVTM, CDR2 ANQGSEA. The CDR3 region is CSVQRGSGNTIYF. CDR3 nucleotide sequence: TGCAGCGTCCAGAGGGGTTCTGGAAACACCATATATTTT.

The rearrangement uses TRBV11-1 and TRBJ1-2, with D perhaps TRBD1 (5 bases). The V gene lost 6 bases and the J gene lost 10 bases, with 18 bases spanning the gap. Germline CDR1 reads SGHAT; CDR2 reads FQDESV (reference sequence). There are 13 residues in the CDR3. The CDR3 protein is CASSHDQSGVYTF. The DNA for the CDR3 is TGTGCCAGCAGTCATGACCAATCGGGGGTCTACACCTTC.

This clonotype was picked up many times. J is TRBJ1-5 and V is TRBV6-6; 7 positions agree with TRBD1. Germline V gene data show CDR1 as MNHNY and CDR2 as SVGAGI (reference sequence). Losses at the gene ends were 2 bases for V and 4 bases for J; bases not matched to a gene: 8. This CDR3 is built from 16 residues. In DNA form, the CDR3 reads TGTGCCAGCAGTTACACAACACAGGGGAGGAATCAGCCCCAGCATTTT. As protein: CASSYTTQGRNQPQHF.

The CDR3 coding sequence is TGCGCCAGCAGCTCCTTTCTGGGGGGCCCAGATACGCAGTATTTT. Translating gives CASSSFLGGPDTQYF. This sequence joins TRBV5-1 and TRBJ2-3; D may correspond to TRBD1 or TRBD2 (6 bases each). The CDR3 totals 15 residues. Germline-derived CDR1 and CDR2 are SGHRS and YFSETQ. V was trimmed by 3 bases and J by 4 bases, leaving 15 bases between them.

The chain uses TRBV20-1 and TRBJ1-5, with D unresolved. V dropped 4 bases and J dropped 7 bases, with 11 bases sitting between them. The CDR3 contains 12 residues. The V gene's germline CDR1 is DFQATT and CDR2 SNEGSKA (reference sequence). As DNA, the CDR3 is TGCAGTGCTACCCCTTGGGGACAGCCCCAGCATTTT. Its translation: CSATPWGQPQHF.

This clonotype is a singleton in its sample. The V call is TRBV5-1, the J call TRBJ1-5; D gene unclear. V gave up 0 bases and J gave up 8 bases, with 9 bases separating them. The CDR3 runs to 13 residues. Germline V gene data show CDR1 as SGHRS and CDR2 as YFSETQ. The CDR3 DNA reads TGCGCCAGCAGCTTGGAGGGAAGAGAGCCCCAGCATTTT. This gives the protein CASSLEGREPQHF.

This clonotype has a count of ten or more. CDR3 sequence: CASSLRGYNSPLHF. The CDR3 coding sequence is TGTGCCAGCAGCTTAAGGGGGTATAATTCACCCCTCCACTTT. The chain combines TRBV13 with TRBJ1-6; the D gene is possibly TRBD1 (6 bases). V was clipped by 2 bases and J by 4 bases, with 6 bases between them. Germline V gene sequence: CDR1 PRHDT, CDR2 FYEKMQ (reference sequence). CDR3 length: 14 amino acids.

To note about this clonotype: Mismatch with germline at one junction end may stem from a read error. The gene calls are TRBV15 and TRBJ2-1; the D call may be TRBD1 or TRBD2 (5 bases each). The CDR3 has 14 amino acids. Germline assignment: CDR1 LNHNV and CDR2 YYDKDF (reference sequence). The CDR3: CATSRPGPGNERFF. CDR3 DNA: TGTGCCACCAGCAGACCGGGACCTGGAAATGAGCGGTTCTTC. Variable domain in full (rest from reference TRBV15 and TRBJ2-1): DAMVIQNPRYQVTQFGKPVTLSCSQTLNHNVMYWYQQKSSQAPKLLFHYYDKDFNNEADTPDNFQSRRPNTSFCFLDIRSPGLGDTAMYLCATSRPGPGNERFFGPGTRLTVL.

This clonotype was counted a few times. This sequence joins TRBV6-6 and TRBJ1-6; D not certain. The CDR3 runs to 12 residues. V was clipped by 6 bases and J by 10 bases, with 10 bases between them. The germline CDR1 and CDR2 sequences are MNHNY and SVGAGI (reference sequence). In DNA, the CDR3 is TGTGCCAGCAGCCGCCCCCCCTCACCCCTCCACTTT. It translates to CASSRPPSPLHF.

The chain carries TRBV5-5 and TRBJ1-1, with D possibly matching TRBD1 (5 bases). CDR1 and CDR2 from the germline V gene are SGHKS and YYEKEE (reference sequence). V lost 0 bases and J lost 4, with 13 bases in between. This CDR3 contains 15 residues. CDR3 DNA: TGTGCCAGCAGCTTGGGACTGACAAGGGGCACTGAAGCTTTCTTT. This translates into CASSLGLTRGTEAFF. The whole variable domain, remainder taken from reference TRBV5-5 and TRBJ1-1, is DAGVTQSPTHLIKTRGQQVTLRCSPISGHKSVSWYQQVLGQGPQFIFQYYEKEERGRGNFPDRFSARQFPNYSSELNVNALLLGDSALYLCASSLGLTRGTEAFFGQGTRLTVV.

This clonotype has more than one count but fewer than ten. The chain employs TRBV20-1 and TRBJ2-1; TRBD1 might be the D (5 bases). V lost 3 bases, J lost 4 bases, and 13 bases lay in between. Germline assignment: CDR1 DFQATT and CDR2 SNEGSKA (reference sequence). The CDR3 is 14 amino acids. CDR3 DNA sequence: TGCAGTGCTAGTCAGTGGGGCCGGTACAATGAGCAGTTCTTC. The encoded protein is CSASQWGRYNEQFF.

This clonotype was observed a few times. The chain carries TRBV2 and TRBJ1-1; possibly TRBD1 for D (6 bases). Germline V gives CDR1 SNHLY, CDR2 FYNNEI. The V end lost 6 bases, the J end lost 8 bases, and 13 bases lay between the germline ends. The CDR3 has 12 amino acids. The CDR3 DNA reads as TGTGCCAGCAGGTACAGGGAAACAGAAGCTTTCTTT. It codes for CASRYRETEAFF.

This rearrangement joins TRBV10-3 to TRBJ1-5; possible D gene TRBD1, 5 bases. The V end was cut by 8 bases, the J end by 7 bases, with 15 bases between. Germline CDR1 and CDR2: ENHRY and SYGVKD. The CDR3 consists of 13 residues. CDR3 sequence reads: CAIGGTAKQPQHF. The CDR3 coding sequence is TGTGCCATCGGGGGGACGGCCAAACAGCCCCAGCATTTT.

The rearrangement joins TRBV14 to TRBJ2-7; TRBD2 matches 8 bases. J lost 7 bases, V lost 3 bases, and 8 bases had no gene match. CDR1 is SGHDN and CDR2 is FVKESK in the germline V gene. The CDR3 is 14 amino acids. Written as DNA, the CDR3 is TGTGCCAGCAGCCAGCTTGTAGCGGGAAGGGAGCAGTACTTC. Translation: CASSQLVAGREQYF.

The chain couples TRBV2 to TRBJ1-6; tentatively, D is TRBD1 (5 bases). Germline CDR1 and CDR2: SNHLY and FYNNEI. The CDR3 loop spans 16 amino acids. V was trimmed by 7 bases and J by 0 bases, leaving 13 bases between them. This CDR3 is CASTDGAFSYNSPLHF. The CDR3 coding sequence is TGTGCCAGCACCGACGGGGCCTTCTCCTATAATTCACCCCTCCACTTT.

The chain recombines TRBV9 with TRBJ1-1; the D gene is possibly TRBD1 (6 bases). V was shortened by 0 bases and J by 2 bases, with 8 bases between the two germline ends. This CDR3 is 14 amino acids long. The germline CDR1 and CDR2 sequences are SGDLS and YYNGEE. The CDR3 DNA is TGTGCCAGCAGCGTAGTAGGGGGAAACACTGAAGCTTTCTTT. This translates into CASSVVGGNTEAFF.

This clonotype was recorded a few times. The chain employs TRBV6-5 and TRBJ1-1, with D perhaps matching TRBD1 (6 bases). Looked up from germline, CDR1 is MNHEY and CDR2 is SVGAGI. Trimming removed 6 bases from V and 1 base from J, with 15 bases in between. The CDR3 has 15 amino acids. The CDR3 reads CASRSGTGWNTEAFF. As DNA, the CDR3 is TGTGCCAGCAGGTCCGGAACAGGGTGGAACACTGAAGCTTTCTTT.

This clonotype came up a few times. This chain connects TRBV20-1 to TRBJ1-1, with D perhaps matching TRBD1 (6 bases). The germline V gene has CDR1 DFQATT and CDR2 SNEGSKA (reference sequence). The V and J ends lost 2 bases and 1 base respectively, with 14 bases between them. This CDR3 region has 15 residues. CDR3 loop: CSARTGRTANTEAFF. The CDR3 DNA is TGCAGTGCTAGAACAGGACGGACAGCGAACACTGAAGCTTTCTTT.

This clonotype has just a few counts. The chain employs TRBV11-2 and TRBJ1-2; D gene uncertain. Germline V lookup: CDR1 SGHAT, CDR2 FQNNGV. The CDR3 has 15 amino acids. The ends were cut back, 1 base at V and 4 bases at J, with 13 bases in the middle. The CDR3 region has the DNA TGTGCCAGCAGCTTAGGGCCGACCGGCATCTATGGCTACACCTTC. This translates into CASSLGPTGIYGYTF.

The chain employs TRBV5-1 and TRBJ2-1, with 8 bases matching TRBD1. The CDR3 length is 15 residues. Per the germline V gene, CDR1 is SGHRS and CDR2 is YFSETQ. V lost 4 bases, J lost 5 bases, and 8 bases stayed unmatched. The CDR3 region has the DNA TGCGCCAGCAGCACAGACAGGGGCCAAGACAATGAGCAGTTCTTC. It codes for CASSTDRGQDNEQFF.

V and J are TRBV7-6 and TRBJ2-7; D might be TRBD1 or TRBD2, each matching 5 bases. V was trimmed by 5 bases and J by 4 bases, leaving 15 bases between them. Germline V gene sequence: CDR1 SGHVS, CDR2 FNYEAQ. The CDR3 runs 14 residues. The CDR3 reads CASSPRGLGYEQYF. In nucleotides, the CDR3 is TGTGCCAGCAGCCCCCGGGGCCTGGGATACGAGCAGTACTTC.

This sequence joins TRBV20-1 and TRBJ2-3; the match to TRBD2 covers 7 bases. With V trimmed by 2 bases and J by 0 bases, 5 bases remained unmatched. The germline gives CDR1 DFQATT, CDR2 SNEGSKA (reference sequence). This CDR3 is 15 amino acids long. This CDR3 is CSARSREASTDTQYF. The CDR3 DNA reads as TGCAGTGCTAGAAGTCGGGAGGCTAGCACAGATACGCAGTATTTT.